This T cell receptor beta chain stems from a study of Ad26.COV2.S vaccination and SARS-CoV-2 variants. About the study: Into the muscle, Ad26.COV2.S was dosed once or twice, 56 days apart.

Looked up from germline, CDR1 is MNHEY and CDR2 is SVGAGI. This CDR3 spans 13 amino acids. The germline V and J ends were trimmed by 6 bases and 2 bases, with 11 bases remaining between them. Repertoires were generated with immunoSEQ multiplex PCR, while TCRdb's copy carries only in-frame clones and drops some. The data contain roughly 350,000 clones, approximately 86% of them singletons. This sample's treatment: around 19 received Ad26.COV2.S at low or high dose, single or two shots; 5 received placebo; per-sample allocation not given. At day 63 after the first vaccine or placebo injection, samples were drawn. General study findings and limits: Higher spike-specific TCR breadth was found in vaccine recipients than in placebo recipients.

Worth noting for this clone: The antigen is unknown.

This material consisted of peripheral blood, taken in a trial of Ad26.COV2.S vaccine versus placebo. The rearrangement joins TRBV6-5 to TRBJ2-7, with TRBD2 as a possible D gene (6 bases). The receptor comes from a person between 18 and 60 years old who received the Ad26.COV2.S COVID-19 vaccine or a placebo. CDR3 amino acids: CASRGSGAYEQYF. The CDR3 coding sequence is TGTGCCAGCAGGGGGTCGGGGGCCTACGAGCAGTACTTC.